These 9 T cell receptor beta chains came from one sample sequenced in a study of blood T cells in healthy people across ages. Then a second PCR, running about 6 to 11 cycles, was carried out with a sample-barcoded 5' primer and a J-beta primer mix. In TCRdb, the 5' RACE reads were re-called with MiXCR into one record per CDR3 protein. The sample contains about 840,000 distinct CDR3 sequences, roughly 28% of which appear only once. These sequences were also reported in another study, on T cells of mothers and their children.

Source material: blood. All receptors come from a middle-aged woman in good health.

This sequence joins TRBV10-2 and TRBJ1-4; D is undetermined. The CDR3 has 13 amino acids. V lost 6 bases, J lost 8 bases, and 13 bases lay in between. In germline, CDR1 is WSHSY, CDR2 SAAADI. The CDR3 protein is CASRRGREEKLFF. CDR3 DNA sequence: TGCGCCAGCAGACGGGGAAGAGAGGAAAAACTGTTTTTT.

This clonotype turned up a few times. The chain has TRBV10-3 and TRBJ2-3, with 13 bases aligning to TRBD2. The trim removed 4 bases at V and 7 bases at J, leaving 2 bases unmatched. The germline V gene has CDR1 ENHRY and CDR2 SYGVKD. The CDR3 is 14 residues long. The CDR3 bases are TGTGCCATCAGTGGAGGGACTAGCGGGAATACGCAGTATTTT. It codes for CAISGGTSGNTQYF.

This clonotype was picked up a small number of times. The chain is built from TRBV7-2 and TRBJ1-6; 9 bases match TRBD1. J gave up 4 bases and V 7 bases, and 11 bases lay outside the gene matches. Germline V CDR1 and CDR2: SGHTA, FQGNSA. The CDR3 has 17 residues. The CDR3 nucleotides are TGTGCCAGCACCAGTAGGCCGGGACAGGGATATAATTCACCCCTCCACTTT. Translated: CASTSRPGQGYNSPLHF.

The CDR3 region is CSVESDTEAFF. The CDR3 nucleotides are TGCAGCGTTGAGTCGGACACTGAAGCTTTCTTT. J is TRBJ1-1 and V is TRBV29-1; D gene uncertain. This CDR3 is built from 11 residues. V dropped 3 bases and J dropped 3 bases, with 5 bases sitting between them. Germline loops: CDR1 SQVTM, CDR2 ANQGSEA.

The chain carries TRBV11-2 and TRBJ1-2; D not resolved. The V gene's germline CDR1 is SGHAT and CDR2 FQNNGV. V lost 3 bases and J 1 base, leaving 9 bases between the germline ends. The CDR3 runs 14 residues. The CDR3 region is CASSFGIFNYGYTF. The CDR3 nucleotides read TGTGCCAGCAGCTTCGGGATCTTTAACTATGGCTACACCTTC. The full variable domain, completed using reference TRBV11-2 and TRBJ1-2, is EAGVAQSPRYKIIEKRQSVAFWCNPISGHATLYWYQQILGQGPKLLIQFQNNGVVDDSQLPKDRFSAERLKGVDSTLKIQPAKLEDSAVYLCASSFGIFNYGYTFGSGTRLTVV.

This clonotype showed up just a few times. V gene TRBV2 combines with J gene TRBJ2-1; the D is unclear. V lost 4 bases, J lost 3 bases, and 7 bases lay in between. Germline values: CDR1 SNHLY, CDR2 FYNNEI. CDR3 length: 13 residues. The DNA of the CDR3 is TGTGCCAGCAGTGGCACGAACTACAATGAGCAGTTCTTC. It codes for CASSGTNYNEQFF.

This clonotype appeared a few times. The V and J genes are TRBV20-1 and TRBJ2-1, with no clear D. CDR1 is DFQATT and CDR2 is SNEGSKA in the germline V gene (reference sequence). V was shortened by 5 bases and J by 5 bases, with 10 bases between the two germline ends. The CDR3 totals 12 residues. The CDR3 coding sequence is TGCAGTGCTTACTCTACAGACAATGAGCAGTTCTTC. Its protein is CSAYSTDNEQFF.

This clonotype showed up just a few times. Written as DNA, the CDR3 is TGCGCCAGCAGCAGTAGCGGGGGAAGCTCCACAGATACGCAGTATTTT. Protein sequence: CASSSSGGSSTDTQYF. The V gene is TRBV4-3, the J gene TRBJ2-3; 9 bases agree with TRBD2. Germline lookup yields CDR1 LGHNA and CDR2 YSLEER. With V trimmed by 5 bases and J by 2 bases, 8 bases remained unmatched. The CDR3 has 16 residues.

The chain employs TRBV19 and TRBJ1-2, with a weak D call TRBD1 (5 bases). The length of the CDR3 is 15 residues. V was clipped by 5 bases and J by 5 bases, with 18 bases between them. Germline V CDR1 and CDR2: LNHDA, SQIVND (reference sequence). CDR3 in amino acids: CASSLSTGTEYGYTF. In DNA, the CDR3 is TGTGCCAGTAGTCTCAGCACCGGGACGGAGTATGGCTACACCTTC.